These 23 T cell receptor beta chains share one sample of origin, sequenced in a study of breast tumors, draining lymph nodes, adjacent tissues listed by TCRdb under 2016. Lymph node samples were obtained from the axillary draining lymph nodes of breast cancer patients. Libraries were made using multiplex PCR. Sequencing took place on an Illumina HiSeq 2000. TCRdb took the public reads, trimmed them with fastp at Q25, ran MiXCR for clone calling and kept in-frame beta chains. When rows share a CDR3 protein, they turn into one entry using the most common DNA and genes. Here the sample has about 180,000 distinct CDR3 sequences; approximately 33% occur a single time. Around 4.1% of the sample lies in the top ten. Specimen: axillary lymph node tissue. These TCRs come from a female donor with breast cancer. Some clones in this sample may be carry-over from other donors' samples.

At least ten counts were recorded for this clonotype. The chain joins TRBV6-5 to TRBJ2-2; 10 bases align to TRBD2. The germline CDR1 and CDR2 sequences are MNHEY and SVGAGI. This CDR3 is 16 amino acids long. With 4 bases clipped from V and 1 base from J, the junction kept 3 bases outside the gene matches. The CDR3 loop reads CASSFGLAVNTGELFF. CDR3 bases: TGTGCCAGCAGTTTCGGACTAGCGGTGAACACCGGGGAGCTGTTTTTT.

Ten or more counts support this clonotype. The chain combines TRBV7-8 with TRBJ1-2; the D is unclear. The CDR3 is 14 residues long. Trimming took 3 bases from V and 4 from J, leaving 12 bases between them. Germline CDR1 SGHVS, CDR2 FQNEAQ. CDR3 sequence reads: CASSFQEQGYGYTF. The CDR3 DNA follows: TGTGCCAGCAGCTTCCAGGAGCAAGGCTATGGCTACACCTTC.

Many counts were recorded for this clonotype. Written as DNA, the CDR3 is TGTGCCAGTAGTTGGGGACAGGGGGGGGATGGCTACACCTTC. It encodes CASSWGQGGDGYTF. The genes are TRBV19 and TRBJ1-2; 11 nucleotides align to TRBD1. Germline CDR1 reads LNHDA; CDR2 reads SQIVND (reference sequence). The V and J ends lost 5 bases and 6 bases, in that order; junction bases with no gene match: 5. The CDR3 has 14 amino acids.

About this clonotype: One junction end does not reproduce the germline sequence, and a read error may be involved. The rearrangement uses TRBV7-2 and TRBJ1-5; D is possibly TRBD1 (5 bases). Per germline, CDR1 SGHTA and CDR2 FQGNSA. CDR3 length equals 16 residues. In nucleotides, the CDR3 is TGTGCCAGCAGCGGGACTAGCGGGAGGGGCAATGAGCCCCAGCATTTT. Its translation: CASSGTSGRGNEPQHF.

This clonotype has only a few counts. This may arise from a read error, as a much more abundant clone is one base away. This chain uses TRBV14 with TRBJ2-7; weak D call: TRBD2 (6 bases). The CDR3 length is 14 residues. Germline CDR1 SGHDN, CDR2 FVKESK. CDR3 coding DNA: TGTGCCAGCAGCCAAGATCTTGGAGGGATCGAGCAGTCCTTC. Translating gives CASSQDLGGIEQSF.

Ten or more counts support this clonotype. The chain has TRBV30 and TRBJ2-3; 9 nucleotides agree with TRBD2. In germline, CDR1 is GTSNPN, CDR2 SVGIG (reference sequence). The CDR3 covers 14 residues. V shed 4 bases and J 7 bases; nucleotides not matched to a gene: 9. DNA of the CDR3: TGTGCCTGGATACCGGCGGGAGGGCTAAATACGCAGTATTTT. Translating it yields CAWIPAGGLNTQYF.

The chain joins TRBV6-5 to TRBJ2-4; 9 bases agree with TRBD2. J was trimmed by 16 bases and V by 5 bases; bases with no gene match: 9. Germline CDR1 is MNHEY and CDR2 is SVGAGI. CDR3 length: 12 residues. CDR3 sequence reads: CASSPPPGLAYF. The CDR3 DNA reads as TGTGCCAGCAGTCCACCTCCGGGACTAGCTTACTTC.

This clonotype turned up a few times. Mismatch with germline at one junction end may stem from a read error. The chain is built from TRBV7-7 and TRBJ1-1; D may be TRBD1 (5 bases). The CDR3 runs to 13 residues. Germline V lookup: CDR1 SSHAT, CDR2 FNYEAQ (reference sequence). The DNA for the CDR3 is TGTGCTAGCAGCTCGCGGGACGGAGGTGAAGCTTTCTTT. As protein: CASSSRDGGEAFF.

The chain recombines TRBV12-3 or TRBV12-4 with TRBJ2-5; D unresolved. The last part of the DNA fits TRBJ2-4 better; the J call may be wrong. This CDR3 contains 16 residues. The CDR3 DNA is TGTGCCAGCAGTTTAGAGGGTTTCCTGACCAAAAACATTCAGTACTTC. Translated: CASSLEGFLTKNIQYF.

This clonotype was detected once. The chain employs TRBV25-1 and TRBJ2-7; 7 bases match TRBD1. The germline V gene has CDR1 MGHDK and CDR2 SYGVNS. The CDR3 is 14 amino acids. The junction had 12 bases not matched to a gene; V was cut back by 5 bases and J by 8 bases. In nucleotides, the CDR3 is TGTGCCAGCAGTTACGCAGGGGGAACCCCCAAGCAGTACTTC. Its protein product is CASSYAGGTPKQYF.

As concerns this clonotype: A much bigger clone sits one base away, suggesting this may be a read error. V gene TRBV20-1 combines with J gene TRBJ2-1; weak D call: TRBD2 (6 bases). This CDR3 is built from 16 residues. Germline V CDR1 and CDR2: DFQATT, SNEGSKA (reference sequence). V shed 4 bases and J shed 5 bases, with 21 bases lying between them. As DNA, the CDR3 is TGCAGTGCTAAAGATTTTAGGCTAGCGCCAAACAATGAGCAGTTCTTC. Protein product: CSAKDFRLAPNNEQFF.

This clonotype was found a few times. It may be a read error: a sequence one base away is much more abundant. The chain couples TRBV9 to TRBJ2-7; perhaps TRBD1 as D (8 bases). CDR1 SGDLS and CDR2 YYNGEE come from the germline V gene. The length of the CDR3 is 14 residues. The CDR3 sequence: CASSVEDRDYEQSF. The CDR3 nucleotides are TGTGCCAGCAGCGTCGAGGACAGGGACTACGAGCAGTCCTTC.

At least ten counts were recorded for this clonotype. The J gene is TRBJ2-5, the V gene TRBV3-1, with D unresolved. Looked up from germline, CDR1 is LGHDT and CDR2 is YNNKEL (reference sequence). Deletions cut 1 base from V and 4 bases from J, with 4 bases between. The CDR3 spans 12 residues. Here the CDR3 DNA reads TGTGCCAGCAGCCAAGTTTTAGAGACCCAGTACTTC. It is translated as CASSQVLETQYF.

This clonotype was counted only a few times. This may be a read error: a much more frequent sequence differs by one nucleotide. This rearrangement joins TRBV14 to TRBJ2-1; the D is unclear. The CDR3 is 12 amino acids. Germline CDR1 SGHDN, CDR2 FVKESK. CDR3 loop: CASSRQVYEQLF. CDR3 sequence (DNA): TGTGCCAGCAGCCGCCAGGTCTATGAGCAGCTCTTC.

This clonotype was detected many times. V and J are TRBV18 and TRBJ2-7, with D possibly being TRBD1 or TRBD2 (6 bases each). CDR1 and CDR2 from the germline V gene are KGHSH and LQKENI. Trimming left V 1 base short and J 6 bases short, with 13 bases between. This CDR3 has 14 residues. The CDR3 DNA follows: TGTGCCAGCTCACCACTCACAGGGCGGGGCGAGCAGTACTTC. This encodes CASSPLTGRGEQYF.

Concerning this clonotype itself: A much larger clone sits a single nucleotide away, making a read error possible. The J gene is TRBJ2-7, the V gene TRBV5-5, with TRBD1 as a possible D gene (5 bases). Per the germline V gene, CDR1 is SGHKS and CDR2 is YYEKEE (reference sequence). The CDR3 covers 14 residues. The V gene lost 2 bases and the J gene lost 2 bases, with 11 bases spanning the gap. DNA for the CDR3: TGTGCCAGCAGCTTCGTTCAGGGTCCCTACGAGCAGTACTTC. Amino acids: CASSFVQGPYEQYF.

The chain links TRBV7-2 to TRBJ2-5, with a tentative D call TRBD2 (6 bases). The CDR3 length is 16 residues. Trimming cost V 4 bases and J 0 bases, with 15 bases left between them. CDR1 and CDR2 (germline): SGHTA, FQGNSA. The CDR3 region has the DNA TGTGCCAGCAGCTCACTGCACAGGACTAACCAAGAGACCCAGTACTTC. Its protein product is CASSSLHRTNQETQYF.

This clonotype was detected ten times or more. The J gene is TRBJ2-1, the V gene TRBV20-1; no clear D. This CDR3 is 10 amino acids long. CDR1 DFQATT and CDR2 SNEGSKA come from the germline V gene (reference sequence). V lost 5 bases to trimming and J lost 6 bases, with 5 bases between them. DNA for the CDR3: TGCAGTGCTCTAGTCAATGAGCAGTTCTTC. It yields the protein CSALVNEQFF.

The J gene is TRBJ2-6, the V gene TRBV11-2, with 12 bases identical to TRBD2. The V gene's germline CDR1 is SGHAT and CDR2 FQNNGV. Trimming took 5 bases from V and 0 from J; bases not matched to a gene: 8. The CDR3 totals 19 residues. The CDR3 nucleotides read TGTGCCAGCAGCATGACTAGCGGGAGTAGCAGCTCTGGGGCCAACGTCCTGACTTTC. It yields the protein CASSMTSGSSSSGANVLTF.

The chain recombines TRBV19 with TRBJ1-5, with TRBD1 matching 11 bases. With V trimmed by 4 bases and J by 0 bases, 11 bases remained unmatched. Germline CDR1 LNHDA, CDR2 SQIVND (reference sequence). This CDR3 contains 19 residues. In DNA, the CDR3 is TGTGCCAGTAGTAAGGCAGGGACAGGGGGGCTGTATAGCAATCAGCCCCAGCATTTT. Its protein product is CASSKAGTGGLYSNQPQHF.

The chain is built from TRBV14 and TRBJ1-1; D is uncertain. This CDR3 region has 16 residues. Germline V gives CDR1 SGHDN, CDR2 FVKESK. V dropped 4 bases and J dropped 2 bases, with 17 bases sitting between them. Written as DNA, the CDR3 is TGTGCCAGCAGCCCCCTGGCCCCAGTGGCCAACACTGAAGCTTTCTTT. Translation gives CASSPLAPVANTEAFF.

This clonotype appeared once. The chain couples TRBV20-1 to TRBJ2-3; TRBD2 matches at 8 bases. From germline, CDR1 is DFQATT and CDR2 SNEGSKA (reference sequence). The CDR3 contains 15 residues. The junction had 11 bases not matched to a gene; V was cut back by 6 bases and J by 3 bases. Here the CDR3 reads CSATGGGGQTDTQYF. The CDR3 DNA follows: TGCAGTGCAACGGGGGGGGGGGGCCAGACAGATACGCAGTATTTT.

This clonotype has only a few counts. A much bigger clone sits one base away, suggesting this may be a read error. The V call is TRBV20-1, the J call TRBJ2-3, with 9 bases identical to TRBD2. Germline values: CDR1 DFQATT, CDR2 SNEGSKA (reference sequence). This CDR3 is built from 18 residues. Trimming at V came to 5 bases and at J to 2 bases, leaving 17 bases not matched to a gene. CDR3 nucleotide sequence: TGCAGTGCTTACTACGGGACTAGCTATGCGGGTTACACAGATACGCAGTATTTT. Protein sequence: CSAYYGTSYAGYTDTQYF.